This is a list of T cell receptor beta chains from one sample in a study of OX40 agonist ivuxolimab in advanced cancers. Profiled with immunoSEQ multiplex PCR; TCRdb holds only in-frame clones, not every one. The repertoire has tens of thousands of clones, around nine tenths of them found once; the top ten carry less than 30%. The sequences come from CD4+ or CD8+ T cells sorted from blood, collected in a trial of the OX40 agonist ivuxolimab. Receptors were obtained from an adult with an advanced solid tumor such as melanoma, head and neck, liver or kidney cancer. CDR3s include the opening cysteine and the closing phenylalanine or tryptophan. The order of the fields is J gene, clone size, V gene, D gene, CDR3 DNA, CDR3 protein. A D gene is named only where the DNA matches it firmly. Only part of the rows carry a size: once, few, many, or a class if the clone is expanded.

TRBJ2-7 NA TRBV11-2 NA TGTGCCAGCAGCTTAGGAAGTAGAGGCTACGAGCAGTACTTC CASSLGSRGYEQYF
TRBJ2-1 NA TRBV28 NA TGTGCCAGCAGCCCTCGAAGCTACAATGAGCAGTTCTTC CASSPRSYNEQFF
TRBJ2-3 NA TRBV2 TRBD2 TGTGCCAGCAGTGAATTGGAGCTAGCGGGAGGAGTGACAGATACGCAGTATTTT CASSELELAGGVTDTQYF
TRBJ1-1 NA TRBV7-3 NA TGTGCCAGCAGCTTAGGGGGGGAGAACACTGAAGCTTTCTTT CASSLGGENTEAFF
TRBJ2-5 NA TRBV15 NA TGTGCCACCAGCAGAACTCGGCAGAAGGGGGTGGGGGAGACCCAGTACTTC CATSRTRQKGVGETQYF
TRBJ1-1 NA TRBV6-5 NA TGTGCCAGCAGGTGGACAGAGAACACTGAAGCTTTCTTT CASRWTENTEAFF
TRBJ2-4 once TRBV27 NA TGTGCCAGCAGTTCCGCCACCTTAAGCATTCAGTACTTC CASSSATLSIQYF
TRBJ1-5 NA TRBV27 TRBD1 TGTGCCAGCAGTTTCGGACAGGGGAGTCAGCCCCAGCATTTT CASSFGQGSQPQHF
TRBJ2-5 NA TRBV5-6 NA TGTGCCAGCAGCTTGTTCGGCGATTGGGAGACCCAGTACTTC CASSLFGDWETQYF
TRBJ2-1 NA TRBV5-1 TRBD2 TGCGCCAGCAGGGGGGGGTCCTACCTTAGCTCCTACAATGAGCAGTTCTTC CASRGGSYLSSYNEQFF
TRBJ2-2 NA TRBV6-4 NA TGTGCCAGCAGTGAAGGACTTCCACTATACACCGGGGAGCTGTTTTTT CASSEGLPLYTGELFF
TRBJ2-7 NA TRBV28 NA TGTGCCAGCAGTTATGGTTCCTCCTACGAGCAGTACTTC CASSYGSSYEQYF
TRBJ2-7 NA TRBV10-3 NA TGTGCCACGCAGGCCGGGGTTGCCTACGAGCAGTACTTC CATQAGVAYEQYF
TRBJ2-1 NA TRBV7-9 NA TGTGCCAGCAGCCCGGGACTGGAGGCCTACAATGAGCAGTTCTTC CASSPGLEAYNEQFF
TRBJ2-7 NA TRBV27 NA TGTGCCAGCAGTCCCCACATCACAGGTCCCTACGAGCAGTACTTC CASSPHITGPYEQYF
TRBJ2-5 NA TRBV5-6 NA TGTGCCAGCAGCCGCCCCTCAGGGGCCCTAACAAGGTGGACCCAGTACTTC CASSRPSGALTRWTQYF
TRBJ1-2 once TRBV6-6 TRBD1 TGTGCCAGCACCTGGACAGGGGACGGCTACACCTTC CASTWTGDGYTF
TRBJ2-1 NA TRBV6-5 TRBD2 TGTGCCAGCAGTCCCGTGGGGGGGATAGGTGAGCAGTTCTTC CASSPVGGIGEQFF
TRBJ1-6 NA TRBV25-1 NA TGTGCCAGCAGTGAGTTCAATAATTCACCCCTCCACTTT CASSEFNNSPLHF
TRBJ2-7 NA TRBV19 TRBD1 TGTGCCAGTAGCTTTTCCGGGACAGGTTCCTACGAGCAGTACTTC CASSFSGTGSYEQYF
TRBJ1-1 NA TRBV27 NA TGTGCCAGCAGTTTGAATGGGGGCGAAGCTTTCTTT CASSLNGGEAFF
TRBJ1-2 NA TRBV6-5 NA TGTGCCAGCAGTTACTCAGGGGGGACCTGGGACGATGGCTACACCTTC CASSYSGGTWDDGYTF
TRBJ1-5 NA TRBV9 TRBD1 TGTGCCAGCAGCGTTGGGACAGGGGGCGTCAATCAGCCCCAGCATTTT CASSVGTGGVNQPQHF
TRBJ2-7 NA TRBV9 TRBD1 TGTGCCAGCAGCGGAGGACAGGGGTCTGGGGACGAGCAGTACTTC CASSGGQGSGDEQYF
TRBJ1-6 NA TRBV27 TRBD1 TGTGCCAGCAGTTGGGACAGAGGGGTATTTTCTTCTTATAATTCACCCCTCCACTTT CASSWDRGVFSSYNSPLHF
TRBJ2-7 NA TRBV4-1 TRBD1 TGCGCCAGCAGCCAACTACCGGGACAGGGAGACGAGCAGTACTTC CASSQLPGQGDEQYF
TRBJ1-3 NA TRBV11-2 TRBD1 TGTGCCAGCAGCTTATTTGGGACAGGGAAGGACTCTGGAAACACCATATATTTT CASSLFGTGKDSGNTIYF
TRBJ1-1 NA TRBV7-9 NA TGTGCCAGCAGCCTAGGGACGCATGGACCTGAAGCTTTCTTT CASSLGTHGPEAFF
TRBJ2-2 NA TRBV7-9 TRBD2 TGTGCCAGCAGCTTAGCGCTGGGACTAAGGGACACCGGGGAGCTGTTTTTT CASSLALGLRDTGELFF
TRBJ2-7 NA TRBV2 NA TGTGCCAGCGCGCCTACAGGGATTGCGTCCTACGAGCAGTACTTC CASAPTGIASYEQYF
TRBJ2-2 NA TRBV10-2 NA TGCGCCAGCAGTGCCCACACCGGGGAGCTGTTTTTT CASSAHTGELFF
TRBJ1-1 NA TRBV6-5 NA TGTGCCAGCAGTTACCGAAGGGGAACTGAAGCTTTCTTT CASSYRRGTEAFF
TRBJ2-7 NA TRBV27 NA TGTGCCAGCAGTTTGTATGAGCGCCGAGGTGAGCAGTACTTC CASSLYERRGEQYF
TRBJ2-5 once TRBV13 NA TGTGCCAGCAGCCACCCCCAAGAGACCCAGTACTTC CASSHPQETQYF
TRBJ2-2 NA TRBV5-4 NA TGTGCCAGCAGCCTAGACCGACAGGTGAACACCGGGGAGCTGTTTTTT CASSLDRQVNTGELFF
TRBJ2-3 NA TRBV19 TRBD1 TGTGCCAGTAGTATCGCGGACAGGGGGCAATCAGATACGCAGTATTTT CASSIADRGQSDTQYF
TRBJ1-2 NA TRBV11-2 NA TGTGCCAGCAGCTTAGAACGATGGAGCTACACCTTC CASSLERWSYTF
TRBJ1-5 NA TRBV19 TRBD1 TGTGCCAGTAGCGGGACAGGCACCAATCAGCCCCAGCATTTT CASSGTGTNQPQHF
TRBJ2-7 NA TRBV5-6 TRBD1 TGTGCCAGCAGCTCGACAGGGGAAGACTACGAGCAGTACTTC CASSSTGEDYEQYF
TRBJ1-1 NA TRBV2 TRBD1 TGTGCCAGGATATGGAGAACAGGGGCCACTGAAGCTTTCTTT CARIWRTGATEAFF
TRBJ2-7 once TRBV28 TRBD1 TGTGCCAGTACCGAACCCGGGACAGGGGGTTACGAGCAGTACTTC CASTEPGTGGYEQYF
TRBJ2-1 NA TRBV27 TRBD2 TGTGCCAGCAGTTTATTGCCTAGCGGGAGGGCCCTATACAATGAGCAGTTCTTC CASSLLPSGRALYNEQFF
TRBJ2-7 NA TRBV4-1 NA TGCGCCAGCAGCCAGACCGCCGGGACTCCCTACGAGCAGTACTTC CASSQTAGTPYEQYF
TRBJ1-4 NA TRBV18 TRBD1 TGTGCCAGCTCACCAGAGACAGGGAGCTATGAAAAACTGTTTTTT CASSPETGSYEKLFF
TRBJ2-7 NA TRBV13 NA TGTGCCAGCAGCTTAGGCCTGGCAGGGGAGCTCTACGAGCAGTACTTC CASSLGLAGELYEQYF
TRBJ2-7 NA TRBV7-9 NA TGTGCCAGCAGCCTAACAGGGCTTACCTACGAGCAGTACTTC CASSLTGLTYEQYF
TRBJ1-2 NA TRBV11-2 NA TGTGCCAGCAGCTTAGAAGGCATATCTAACTATGGCTACACCTTC CASSLEGISNYGYTF
TRBJ1-5 NA TRBV28 TRBD1 TGTGCCAGCAGCTCCGGGACAGGGGGGGTTCAGCCCCAGCATTTT CASSSGTGGVQPQHF
TRBJ2-2 NA TRBV9 NA TGTGCCAGCAGCTTAGAAGGGGAGAGCGGGGAGCTGTTTTTT CASSLEGESGELFF
TRBJ2-3 NA TRBV6-6 TRBD1 TGTGCCAGCAGCCGGGACAGCAGAGATACGCAGTATTTT CASSRDSRDTQYF
TRBJ2-3 NA TRBV9 NA TGTGCCAGCAGCTCCCTTGGTAGCACAGATACGCAGTATTTT CASSSLGSTDTQYF
TRBJ2-5 NA TRBV6-6 NA TGTGCCAGCAGTTACTCAGGCGAGACCCAGTACTTC CASSYSGETQYF
TRBJ1-2 NA TRBV19 NA TGTGCCAGTAGTGTGGGGGCTGTCGGCTATGGCTACACCTTC CASSVGAVGYGYTF